A single sample gave rise to the 28 T cell receptor delta chains below, sequenced in a study of gamma-delta chains in newborns, infants, children. TCRdb redid clone calling on the reads using CATT. The table includes fewer than 12,000 delta-chain clones, about 8.2% detected once. Material for sequencing was blood. These receptors all stem from a child who was a newborn, infant or young child, either healthy, febrile or measles-vaccinated (not recorded which).

Details on this clone: Compared with germline, one end of the junction differs, possibly owing to a read error. This chain joins TRDV2 and TRDJ2; 13 bases line up with TRDD3. Germline CDR1 and CDR2: GEAIGNYY and EKD. The CDR3 length is 17 residues. The CDR3 spells CACDPVLGDTPTAQLFF. CDR3 sequence (DNA): TGTGCCTGTGACCCCGTACTGGGGGATACGCCGACAGCACAACTCTTCTTC.

About this clone itself: TCRdb's protein, taken from a much larger clone, differs from this DNA's translation at residue 11, likely owing to a read error; the protein displayed comes from the DNA. The rearrangement joins TRDV2 to TRDJ1, with D possibly TRDD3 on 6 matching bases. The germline V gene has CDR1 GEAIGNYY and CDR2 EKD. There are 15 residues in the CDR3. The CDR3 DNA reads TGTGCCTGTGACACTTTGGGGATGAACACCAATAAACTCATCTTT. This encodes CACDTLGMNTNKLIF.

The genes are TRDV2 and TRDJ3, with a tentative D call TRDD3 (6 bases). The CDR3 loop spans 20 amino acids. Germline CDR1 is GEAIGNYY and CDR2 is EKD. V shed 3 bases and J shed 0 bases, with 20 bases lying between them. CDR3 coding DNA: TGTGCCTGTGACCCCATGGGGGGGGGCGATCGCTCCTGGGACACCCGACAGATGTTTTTC. Translated, it gives CACDPMGGGDRSWDTRQMFF.

V gene TRDV2 combines with J gene TRDJ3; TRDD3 aligns across 13 bases. Germline V lookup: CDR1 GEAIGNYY, CDR2 EKD. This CDR3 region has 21 residues. After removal of 0 bases from V and 0 bases from J, the junction contained 7 bases not matched to a gene. CDR3 loop: CACDTVLGDTPRSWDTRQMFF. CDR3 bases: TGTGCCTGTGACACCGTACTGGGGGATACGCCACGCTCCTGGGACACCCGACAGATGTTTTTC.

Turning to this clone: An end of the junction does not agree with germline; a read error may underlie this. The chain combines TRDV2 with TRDJ3; TRDD3 matches at 12 bases. CDR3 size: 20 residues. The germline gives CDR1 GEAIGNYY, CDR2 EKD. The CDR3 loop reads CACDSTGGYPSSCDTRQMFF. The DNA for the CDR3 is TGTGCCTGTGACAGTACTGGGGGATACCCCAGCTCCTGTGACACCCGACAGATGTTTTTC.

This clone has only a few counts. The chain joins TRDV1 to TRDJ1, with D perhaps TRDD3 (5 bases). V gave up 3 bases and J gave up 3 bases, with 20 bases separating them. Germline V gene sequence: CDR1 TSWWSYY, CDR2 QGS. CDR3 length equals 17 residues. The CDR3 DNA sequence: TGTGCTCTTGGGGAGTTCCCCTTTGTGACTGGCGCCGATAAACTCATCTTT. Encoded protein: CALGEFPFVTGADKLIF.

This sequence joins TRDV2 and TRDJ3, with 9 bases lining up with TRDD3. Trimming at V came to 2 bases and at J to 0 bases, leaving 7 bases not matched to a gene. Germline lookup yields CDR1 GEAIGNYY and CDR2 EKD. The CDR3 covers 19 residues. The CDR3 nucleotides are TGTGCCTGTGACAAAGTACAGGGGGATACCTCCTGGGACACCCGACAGATGTTTTTC. Protein: CACDKVQGDTSWDTRQMFF.

The chain recombines TRDV2 with TRDJ2; 9 bases agree with TRDD3. V lost 3 bases and J lost 0; bases outside the gene matches: 16. The germline gives CDR1 GEAIGNYY, CDR2 EKD. The length of the CDR3 is 20 residues. Here the CDR3 reads CACDPIDTGGEGSLTAQLFF. CDR3 DNA sequence: TGTGCCTGTGACCCCATTGATACTGGGGGAGAGGGGTCTTTGACAGCACAACTCTTCTTT.

There are a few counts of this clone. The rearrangement links TRDV2 to TRDJ1, with D tentatively TRDD3 (6 bases). Germline values: CDR1 GEAIGNYY, CDR2 EKD. Trimming stripped 0 bases from V and 0 bases from J, with 16 bases between. The CDR3 is made up of 17 amino acids. In nucleotides, the CDR3 is TGTGCCTGTGACACCCTGGGGCGTGGGTCTCACACCGATAAACTCATCTTT. Residues: CACDTLGRGSHTDKLIF.

The table lists this clone with a few counts. This clone may be a read error of a much larger clone one base away. The chain links TRDV2 to TRDJ3, with D perhaps TRDD3 (5 bases). This CDR3 contains 18 residues. From germline, CDR1 is GEAIGNYY and CDR2 EKD. The CDR3 DNA reads as TGTGCCTGTGACAACACCGGGATTAGCTCCTGGGACACCCGACAGACGTTTTTC. Its protein is CACDNTGISSWDTRQTFF.

This clone appeared a few times. CDR3 loop: CACDLLGDDPWDTRQMFF. CDR3 DNA: TGTGCCTGTGACTTACTGGGGGATGATCCCTGGGACACCCGACAGATGTTTTTC. The chain is built from TRDV2 and TRDJ3; 10 bases line up with TRDD3. The CDR3 extends over 18 amino acids. After removal of 3 bases from V and 2 bases from J, the junction contained 6 bases not matched to a gene. CDR1 and CDR2 (germline): GEAIGNYY, EKD.

The chain links TRDV2 to TRDJ1; TRDD3 matches 7 bases. The CDR3 length is 14 residues. The germline CDR1 and CDR2 sequences are GEAIGNYY and EKD. The V segment lost 0 bases and the J segment 6 bases; nucleotides outside the gene matches: 6. The CDR3 is CACDTMGEDYKLIF. CDR3 DNA: TGTGCCTGTGACACCATGGGGGAGGACTATAAACTCATCTTT.

This clone appeared a few times. TCRdb's protein for this DNA is that of a much larger clone and differs from the translation at residue 17, likely a read error; the protein shown is the DNA translation. The chain recombines TRDV2 with TRDJ3; 12 positions agree with TRDD3. This CDR3 comprises 19 residues. Germline-derived CDR1 and CDR2 are GEAIGNYY and EKD. The CDR3 loop is CACDNVLGDTAWDTRQVFF. The CDR3 region has the DNA TGTGCCTGTGACAACGTACTGGGGGATACTGCCTGGGACACCCGACAGGTGTTTTTC.

The V and J genes are TRDV2 and TRDJ3, with TRDD3 identical over 8 bases. Trimming cost V 3 bases and J 0 bases; bases outside gene matches: 9. This CDR3 comprises 19 residues. In germline, CDR1 is GEAIGNYY, CDR2 EKD. CDR3 residues: CACDPLGDQSSWDTRQMFF. CDR3 sequence (DNA): TGTGCCTGTGACCCGCTGGGGGACCAGAGCTCCTGGGACACCCGACAGATGTTTTTC.

This rearrangement joins TRDV1 to TRDJ1, with 11 bases aligning to TRDD3. Germline trimming cut 0 bases from V and 4 bases from J; bases unmatched to any gene: 10. The CDR3 spans 18 residues. Germline V gene data show CDR1 as TSWWSYY and CDR2 as QGS. The CDR3 protein is CALGELGPGGYTSDKLIF. The CDR3 DNA follows: TGTGCTCTTGGGGAACTAGGTCCTGGGGGATACACAAGCGATAAACTCATCTTT.

The chain recombines TRDV2 with TRDJ1; TRDD3 aligns across 9 bases. In germline, CDR1 is GEAIGNYY, CDR2 EKD. The V and J ends lost 0 bases and 3 bases, in that order; junction bases with no gene match: 10. The CDR3 length is 17 residues. CDR3 in amino acids: CACDTLSSGGYPDKLIF. As DNA, the CDR3 is TGTGCCTGTGACACCCTATCCTCCGGGGGATACCCCGATAAACTCATCTTT.

In its sample, this clone was seen a few times. This sequence joins TRDV1 and TRDJ1; 10 nucleotides line up with TRDD3. CDR3 length equals 26 residues. Germline CDR1 is TSWWSYY and CDR2 is QGS. Losses at the gene ends were 2 bases for V and 8 bases for J; bases not matched to a gene: 41. The CDR3 here is CALGEFLFLRYGENWGMRSRVPKLIF. The CDR3 nucleotides are TGTGCTCTTGGGGAATTTTTGTTCCTACGATACGGGGAGAACTGGGGGATGCGTTCAAGAGTACCGAAACTCATCTTT.

This clone appeared a few times. A read error is possible here, since a much larger clone lies one base away. The V and J genes are TRDV2 and TRDJ3; 9 bases fit TRDD3. The CDR3 sequence is 20 residues long. Germline CDR1 is GEAIGNYY and CDR2 is EKD. The CDR3: CACDTPGDTQSSWGTRQMFF. The DNA of the CDR3 is TGTGCCTGTGACACGCCGGGGGATACTCAAAGCTCCTGGGGCACCCGACAGATGTTTTTC.

This clone counts as medium-sized. Other DNA sequences within the sample encode an identical CDR3. CDR3 nucleotide sequence: TGTGCCTGTGACACCGCTCGGACTGGGGGATACAGCTCCTGGGACACCCGACAGATGTTTTTC. Its translation is CACDTARTGGYSSWDTRQMFF. This chain uses TRDV2 with TRDJ3; 12 bases agree with TRDD3. Trimming removed 0 bases from V and 0 bases from J; junction bases left unmatched: 8. Germline loops: CDR1 GEAIGNYY, CDR2 EKD. The CDR3 totals 21 residues.

Details on this clone: A single base is all that separates this from a far larger clone, so a read error is likely. The sample contains more than one DNA sequence encoding this CDR3. This rearrangement joins TRDV2 to TRDJ1; possible D gene TRDD3, 6 bases. This CDR3 contains 15 residues. Looked up from germline, CDR1 is GEAIGNYY and CDR2 is EKD. This CDR3 reads CACDTLGMNTDKLIF. CDR3 in DNA: TGTGCCTGCGACACTTTGGGGATGAACACCGATAAACTCATCTTT.

About this clone itself: A much bigger clone sits one base away, suggesting this may be a read error. This sequence joins TRDV2 and TRDJ1; 7 positions match TRDD3. CDR1 is GEAIGNYY and CDR2 is EKD in the germline V gene. V was clipped by 4 bases and J by 5 bases; unmatched bases: 6. CDR3 length: 13 amino acids. CDR3 sequence reads: CACEYWGPDKLIF. CDR3 nucleotide sequence: TGTGCCTGTGAGTACTGGGGACCGGATAAACTCATCTTT.

On this clone itself: This sample also contains other DNA sequences that code for the same CDR3. The CDR3 protein is CACDTVGDTSWDTRQMFF. CDR3 nucleotides: TGTGCCTGTGACACGGTGGGGGATACCTCCTGGGACACCCGACAGATGTTTTTC. This chain joins TRDV2 and TRDJ3; the match to TRDD3 covers 10 bases. The CDR3 has 18 amino acids. The J segment lost 0 bases and the V segment lost 1 base, leaving 2 bases of the junction unmatched. The germline V gene encodes CDR1 GEAIGNYY and CDR2 EKD.

The chain combines TRDV2 with TRDJ1, with 9 bases matching TRDD3. Trimming removed 0 bases from V and 5 bases from J; junction bases left unmatched: 18. CDR1 is GEAIGNYY and CDR2 is EKD in the germline V gene. The CDR3 length is 19 residues. The CDR3 region has the DNA TGTGCCTGTGACACCCTTACACCGACTGGGGGACATACGGGTGATAAACTCATCTTT. It codes for CACDTLTPTGGHTGDKLIF.

Regarding this clone: The sample holds other DNA sequences that translate to the same CDR3. V is TRAV29/DV5 and J is TRDJ3; TRDD3 aligns across 10 bases. V lost 0 bases and J lost 0; bases outside the gene matches: 9. Germline CDR1 is NSMFDY and CDR2 is ISSIKDK. The CDR3 extends over 20 amino acids. CDR3 protein: CAASVTTGGSSSWDTRQMFF. The DNA of the CDR3 is TGTGCAGCAAGCGTCACTACTGGGGGATCGAGCTCCTGGGACACCCGACAGATGTTTTTC.

This clone was recorded a few times. The junction departs from germline at one end; a sequencing error may be responsible. The rearrangement uses TRDV2 and TRDJ2, with 12 bases identical to TRDD3. This CDR3 has 17 amino acids. The germline V gene encodes CDR1 GEAIGNYY and CDR2 EKD. In DNA form, the CDR3 reads TGTGCCTGTGACGGGGTACTGGGGGATACTTTGGCAGCACAACTCTTCTTT. Residues: CACDGVLGDTLAAQLFF.

This clone ranks as medium-sized. The chain carries TRDV2 and TRDJ1, with 9 bases identical to TRDD3. This CDR3 has 18 amino acids. Germline V gene data show CDR1 as GEAIGNYY and CDR2 as EKD. Trimming took 1 base from V and 0 from J; bases not matched to a gene: 11. The chain's CDR3 is CACDTPLGEKRYTDKLIF. The CDR3 region has the DNA TGTGCCTGTGACACTCCACTGGGGGAAAAAAGGTACACCGATAAACTCATCTTT.

This clone has a single count. Given a much more abundant clone one base away, this may be a read error. The chain combines TRDV2 with TRDJ3; TRDD3 agrees at 11 bases. Germline CDR1 and CDR2: GEAIGNYY and EKD. This CDR3 comprises 23 residues. Germline trimming cut 0 bases from V and 0 bases from J; bases unmatched to any gene: 15. CDR3 sequence: CACDTVFAGTGGYISWDTRQMFF. The CDR3 DNA reads as TGTGCCTGTGACACCGTATTCGCCGGGACTGGGGGATATATCTCCTGGGACACCCGACAGATGTTTTTC.

This clone ranks as medium-sized. Other DNA sequences in the sample encode the same CDR3. CDR3 sequence (DNA): TGTGCCTGTGACACCCTGCTGGGGGATACGGCGTACACCGATAAACTCATCTTT. Translated: CACDTLLGDTAYTDKLIF. This sequence joins TRDV2 and TRDJ1, with TRDD3 matching 12 bases. The germline gives CDR1 GEAIGNYY, CDR2 EKD. The CDR3 is 18 amino acids. V was pared by 0 bases and J by 0 bases, with 7 bases of the junction left unmatched.